The 14 T cell receptor beta chains listed next were all sequenced from one sample in a study of OX40 agonist ivuxolimab in advanced cancers. Produced via immunoSEQ multiplex PCR; TCRdb's table is partial and in-frame only. Among about 80,000 clones, approximately 90% were seen once, and the ten largest hold 7% to 9.5%. The sample in question was CD4+ or CD8+ T cells sorted from blood, obtained in a trial of the OX40 agonist ivuxolimab. These receptor sequences come from an adult with an advanced solid tumor such as melanoma, head and neck, liver or kidney cancer.

This clone was seen a single time. The V and J genes are TRBV6-6 and TRBJ2-7, with D tentatively TRBD2 (5 bases). This CDR3 region has 15 residues. Trimming stripped 0 bases from V and 0 bases from J, with 9 bases between. CDR1 and CDR2 (germline): MNHNY, SVGAGI (reference sequence). The CDR3 sequence: CASSYSTGSSYEQYF. The CDR3 bases are TGTGCCAGCAGTTACTCGACGGGGTCCTCCTACGAGCAGTACTTC.

The rearrangement links TRBV10-3 to TRBJ1-1, with 7 bases matching TRBD1. The germline V gene encodes CDR1 ENHRY and CDR2 SYGVKD. The CDR3 is made up of 15 amino acids. J was trimmed by 6 bases and V by 6 bases; bases with no gene match: 13. The CDR3 is CAISQPGQLKPEAFF. CDR3 nucleotides: TGTGCCATCAGCCAACCGGGACAGCTAAAACCTGAAGCTTTCTTT.

The chain couples TRBV11-2 to TRBJ2-7; D is ambiguous. CDR3 length equals 15 residues. V lost 1 base and J 2 bases, leaving 12 bases between the germline ends. Germline V CDR1 and CDR2: SGHAT, FQNNGV. CDR3 sequence reads: CASSLGPATTYEQYF. The DNA for the CDR3 is TGTGCCAGCAGCTTAGGGCCTGCCACCACCTACGAGCAGTACTTC.

The chain links TRBV4-1 to TRBJ2-1; 7 nucleotides match TRBD2. Losses at the gene ends were 1 base for V and 5 bases for J; bases not matched to a gene: 5. The CDR3 covers 15 residues. Germline V gives CDR1 MGHRA, CDR2 YSYEKL. The CDR3 DNA is TGCGCCAGCAGCCAAGGGGTAGCGGGCAACAATGAGCAGTTCTTC. Its protein is CASSQGVAGNNEQFF.

The chain joins TRBV21-1 to TRBJ1-3. TRBV21-1 is a recognized pseudogene. The CDR3 consists of 15 residues. CDR3 region: CASLWTEHSGNTIYF. The DNA of the CDR3 is TGTGCCAGCTTATGGACGGAACACTCTGGAAACACCATATATTTT.

The chain combines TRBV4-1 with TRBJ2-1; 8 bases match TRBD2. The CDR3 is made up of 16 amino acids. With 0 bases clipped from V and 8 bases from J, the junction kept 9 bases outside the gene matches. Germline V CDR1 and CDR2: MGHRA, YSYEKL. The CDR3 sequence: CASSQDPGGAMDEQFF. In nucleotides, the CDR3 is TGCGCCAGCAGCCAAGATCCCGGGGGGGCCATGGATGAGCAGTTCTTC.

V and J are TRBV5-1 and TRBJ2-7; TRBD1 matches 12 bases. The trim removed 4 bases at V and 5 bases at J, leaving 7 bases unmatched. CDR1 SGHRS and CDR2 YFSETQ come from the germline V gene. The CDR3 is made up of 15 amino acids. The CDR3 nucleotides read TGCGCCAGCAGCGGGGACAGGGGGCTAGATGACGAGCAGTACTTC. Its translation: CASSGDRGLDDEQYF.

CDR3 sequence reads: CASSLRPDQTNEKLFF. CDR3 DNA: TGTGCCAGCAGCTTGAGGCCCGATCAGACTAATGAAAAACTGTTTTTT. The chain joins TRBV11-2 to TRBJ1-4; D uncertain. Germline CDR1 reads SGHAT; CDR2 reads FQNNGV. V gave up 3 bases and J gave up 2 bases, with 13 bases separating them. The CDR3 totals 16 residues.

As for this clone: A read error may produce the germline difference seen at one junction end. The chain uses TRBV7-7 and TRBJ2-2; 7 bases fit TRBD2. Germline V gene lookup returns CDR1 SSHAT and CDR2 FNYEAQ (reference sequence). The CDR3 sequence is 16 residues long. CDR3 amino acids: CASSPRGVANTGELFF. As DNA, the CDR3 is TGTGCTAGCAGCCCCCGGGGGGTCGCGAACACCGGGGAGCTGTTTTTT.

The chain uses TRBV5-1 and TRBJ2-5; 9 positions match TRBD2. The J call may be mistaken, given a closer DNA end match to TRBJ2-7. The V gene's germline CDR1 is SGHRS and CDR2 YFSETQ. The CDR3 loop spans 15 amino acids. For the CDR3, the DNA is TGCGCCAGCAGCTTGACAAAGGCTAGCGGGACCGAGCAGTACTTC. It translates to CASSLTKASGTEQYF.

This sequence joins TRBV5-1 and TRBJ1-1; D remains unclear. The CDR3 totals 14 residues. Germline CDR1 is SGHRS and CDR2 is YFSETQ. Between the trimmed V and J ends, which lost 0 bases and 1 base, there was a span of 7 bases. The CDR3 coding sequence is TGCGCCAGCAGCTTGGCCGGCGGGAACACTGAAGCTTTCTTT. This sequence encodes CASSLAGGNTEAFF. Supplemented by reference TRBV5-1 and TRBJ1-1, the full variable domain reads KAGVTQTPRYLIKTRGQQVTLSCSPISGHRSVSWYQQTPGQGLQFLFEYFSETQRNKGNFPGRFSGRQFSNSRSEMNVSTLELGDSALYLCASSLAGGNTEAFFGQGTRLTVV.

V gene TRBV12-5 combines with J gene TRBJ2-7; no firm D call. This CDR3 has 11 residues. V gave up 4 bases and J gave up 7 bases, with 8 bases separating them. The germline CDR1 and CDR2 sequences are LGHNT and FRNRAP. CDR3 nucleotides: TGTGCTAGTGGTTATGGGGTTGAGCAGTACTTC. Translating it yields CASGYGVEQYF.

V gene TRBV2 combines with J gene TRBJ1-4, with D maybe TRBD1 (5 bases). Germline V gene data show CDR1 as SNHLY and CDR2 as FYNNEI. This CDR3 contains 15 residues. V was pared by 7 bases and J by 0 bases, with 12 bases between. CDR3 DNA sequence: TGTGCCAGCATCAGGGCGGGGGCAACTAATGAAAAACTGTTTTTT. This translates into CASIRAGATNEKLFF.

The chain is built from TRBV9 and TRBJ1-6; D gene uncertain. Germline lookup yields CDR1 SGDLS and CDR2 YYNGEE. V was trimmed by 0 bases and J by 5 bases, leaving 9 bases between them. The CDR3 consists of 15 residues. CDR3 in amino acids: CASSVDGSDNSPLHF. Written as DNA, the CDR3 is TGTGCCAGCAGCGTAGACGGCAGCGATAATTCACCCCTCCACTTT.